The subject of this entry is one TCR beta chain. This record belongs to a study of blood T cells in healthy people across ages. Sample-barcoded 5' priming and a J-beta primer mix drove a second PCR of about 6 to 12 cycles. Each cDNA molecule was tagged by a template-switch adaptor with 12 random nucleotides. TCRdb reprocessed the 5' RACE reads with MiXCR, giving one entry per CDR3 protein. The sample yields around 1,800,000 distinct CDR3 sequences, roughly 43% seen once. Trimming shortened V by 6 bases and J by 3 bases, and 15 bases separated the two germline ends. CDR1 is MNHEY and CDR2 is SMNVEV in the germline V gene (reference sequence). This CDR3 contains 15 residues.

This TCR was recovered from a human donor in good health. The sample was blood. This rearrangement joins TRBV27 to TRBJ2-1; D might be TRBD1 (5 bases). In DNA, the CDR3 is TGTGCCAGCAGATTCGGAGACACAGGCTACAATGAGCAGTTCTTC. This codes for CASRFGDTGYNEQFF.